This T cell receptor (beta chain) was identified in a study of OX40 agonist ivuxolimab in advanced cancers. On the study more broadly: Patients were given ivuxolimab, an antibody that agonizes OX40 (CD134). Averaging 60 years in age, with a range of about 20 to 90, the cohort was 65% to 85% male.

Unmatched junction bases numbered 2, after V lost 2 bases and J lost 9 bases. Looked up from germline, CDR1 is SGHDT and CDR2 is YYEEEE. The CDR3 runs 11 residues. Some clones are missing from TCRdb's copy, which holds only in-frame ones; the method was immunoSEQ multiplex PCR. The repertoire holds about 73,000 clones, roughly 90% seen once, with around 0.5% in the top ten. The TCR sequence derives from an adult with an advanced solid tumor such as melanoma, head and neck, liver or kidney cancer. The genes are TRBV5-6 and TRBJ2-7, with 7 bases lining up with TRBD2. The input for sequencing was CD4+ or CD8+ T cells sorted from blood, taken in a trial of the OX40 agonist ivuxolimab. The DNA for the CDR3 is TGTGCCAGCAGCTTCGCGGGGGTGCAGTACTTC. It codes for CASSFAGVQYF.